This is a list of T cell receptor beta chains from one sample in a study of blood T cell repertoires in COVID-19. Sequencing used immunoSEQ multiplex PCR; TCRdb keeps in-frame clones, though not all of them. Of around 450,000 clones listed, 70% to 90% were seen once; the top ten hold roughly 1.8%. Sequences were obtained from PBMCs or T cells enriched from blood (not recorded which). The receptors here all came from a woman aged 18-35 years with acute COVID-19. The CDR3 runs from the conserved cysteine through the conserved F or W. A D gene is named only where the DNA matches it firmly. Size tells how often a clone was seen (once, few, many) or the class of an expanded clone, and some rows leave it out.

v_call	j_call	cdr3_length	d_call	clone_size	cdr3_nt	cdr3_aa
TRBV3-1/TRBV3-2	TRBJ2-1	10	.	.	TGTGTATTAGCTTGCGATGAGCAGTTCTTC	CVLACDEQFF
TRBV30	TRBJ1-2	13	TRBD1	.	TGTGCCTGGAGCGAGACAGGGGGTGATGGCTACACCTTC	CAWSETGGDGYTF
TRBV6-5	TRBJ2-7	13	.	once	TGTGCCAGCTCCATCACGCGGGATCGCGAGCAGTACTTC	CASSITRDREQYF
TRBV28	TRBJ2-1	12	TRBD1	.	TGTGCCAGCACTTCACAGGGGTATGAGCAGTTCTTC	CASTSQGYEQFF
TRBV7-6	TRBJ1-1	16	TRBD1	.	TGTGCCAGCAGCGACGGGACAGGGGGATTAAACACTGAAGCTTTCTTT	CASSDGTGGLNTEAFF
TRBV19	TRBJ1-4	15	.	.	TGTGCCAGTAGAAGATATTCCGGGACTGATGAAAAACTGTTTTTT	CASRRYSGTDEKLFF
TRBV18	TRBJ2-1	15	TRBD2	.	TGTGCCAGCTCAAATGGACTAGCCTATGTTAATGAGCAGTTCTTC	CASSNGLAYVNEQFF
TRBV6-6	TRBJ2-2	16	.	.	TGTGCCAGCAGCCACCCGGGGATGGGTGACACCGGGGAGCTGTTTTTT	CASSHPGMGDTGELFF
TRBV20-1	TRBJ1-1	11	.	.	TGCAGTGCCGGGGTCGGCTCTGAAGCTTTCTTT	CSAGVGSEAFF
TRBV10-1	TRBJ1-1	13	.	.	TGCGCCAGCAGTGCTAAGCCTAACACTGAAGCTTTCTTT	CASSAKPNTEAFF
TRBV6-5	TRBJ2-7	15	.	once	TGTGCCAGCAGTTACTCGGACAACCCCTCGGGCGAGCAGTACTTC	CASSYSDNPSGEQYF
TRBV4-1	TRBJ2-7	16	TRBD1	.	TGCGCCAGCAGCCAAGATAGGGCAGGGGGCCCCTACGAGCAGTACTTC	CASSQDRAGGPYEQYF
TRBV30	TRBJ2-1	16	TRBD1	.	TGTGCCTGGATTTCCCAGGGGGTAGCCTCCTACAATGAGCAGTTCTTC	CAWISQGVASYNEQFF
TRBV28	TRBJ2-5	13	.	.	TGTGCCAGCCGTGATAGCGAACAAGAGACCCAGTACTTC	CASRDSEQETQYF
TRBV3-1/TRBV3-2	TRBJ2-7	14	.	.	TGTGCCAGCAGACCTCGCGGGACAGCCAGCGAGCAGTACTTC	CASRPRGTASEQYF
TRBV29-1	TRBJ1-1	11	.	.	TGCAGCGTTATTACGGGCACTGAAGCTTTCTTT	CSVITGTEAFF
TRBV27	TRBJ2-5	14	TRBD2	.	TGTGCCAGCAAATTTGGCGGGGGGCAAGAGACCCAGTACTTC	CASKFGGGQETQYF
TRBV6-4	TRBJ1-2	15	TRBD1	once	TGTGCCAGCAGTGAGACAGGGGCGACTAACTATGGCTACACCTTC	CASSETGATNYGYTF
TRBV6-5	TRBJ2-7	15	TRBD2	.	TGTGCCAGCAGTTACACTGGGGAGGGATCCTACGAGCAGTACTTC	CASSYTGEGSYEQYF
TRBV19	TRBJ1-4	16	TRBD1	.	TGTGCCAGTACCCTCGGACAGGGGCTTGCTAATGAAAAACTGTTTTTT	CASTLGQGLANEKLFF
TRBV5-8	TRBJ2-5	17	TRBD1	.	TGTGCCAGCAGCGGCGACAGGGGGAAACTACTCCAAGAGACCCAGTACTTC	CASSGDRGKLLQETQYF
TRBV10-2	TRBJ2-3	12	.	.	TGCGCCAGCAGTCTTCCGGGAGATACGCAGTATTTT	CASSLPGDTQYF
TRBV3-1/TRBV3-2	TRBJ2-3	16	.	.	TGTGCCAGCAGCCAAGCGCGGGGCGCTCGGACAGATACGCAGTATTTT	CASSQARGARTDTQYF
TRBV7-8	TRBJ1-3	14	TRBD1	few	TGTGCCAGCAGCTTAGCCCAGGGGGCAAACACCATATATTTT	CASSLAQGANTIYF
TRBV5-3	TRBJ2-2	18	.	.	TGTGCCAGAACCCCATTTATTAGCGAGCCGGCAGGGGCCGGGGAGCTGTTTTTT	CARTPFISEPAGAGELFF
TRBV11-3	TRBJ2-7	14	.	.	TGTGCCAGCAGCCAAAACAGTATATCCTACGAGCAGTACTTC	CASSQNSISYEQYF
TRBV19	TRBJ2-1	15	TRBD2	.	TGTGCCAGTAGTACGACTAGCGGGCACTACAATGAGCAGTTCTTC	CASSTTSGHYNEQFF
TRBV5-6	TRBJ1-5	14	.	.	TGTGCCAGCAGCTTAGCCTTAGTCAATCAGCCCCAGCATTTT	CASSLALVNQPQHF
TRBV6-5	TRBJ1-2	14	.	.	TGTGCCAGCAATTCTGCGATGTCTAACTATGGCTACACCTTC	CASNSAMSNYGYTF
TRBV7-6	TRBJ1-1	15	TRBD1	.	TGTGCCAGCAGCTTAATGGGACAGCCGCACTCTTATACTTTCTTT	CASSLMGQPHSYTFF
TRBV9	TRBJ2-2	17	TRBD2	.	TGTGCCAGCAGCGTAGTAGCGGGTATAGCGAACACCGGGGAGCTGTTTTTT	CASSVVAGIANTGELFF